Below are 20 T cell receptor beta chains sequenced from a single sample in a study of CXCR3-negative and CXCR3-positive naive CD8 T cells. In preparing the TRB cDNA libraries, 5' RACE with UMI labels was used. TCRdb reprocessed the 5' RACE reads and keeps a single row for each CDR3 protein, giving no DNA. The table for this sample gives some 130,000 distinct CDR3 sequences. The sequenced sample was naive CXCR3- CD8+ T cells from blood. As to subset: CD45RO-CCR7+CD27+CD95- naive CD8+ T cells lacking CXCR3 (TNR3-). The receptors were gathered from a human donor in good health. Some clones in this sample may be carry-over from other donors' samples.

The chain uses TRBV6-2 or TRBV6-3 and TRBJ2-7; TCRdb returns TRBD2, unconfirmable since there is no DNA. In germline, CDR1 is MNHEY, CDR2 SVGEGT. The CDR3 runs to 16 residues. The CDR3 is CASSMTSGETLYEQYF.

The rearrangement links TRBV20-1 to TRBJ2-1; TCRdb proposes TRBD1, but this gene call is untestable without DNA. Germline CDR1 is DFQATT and CDR2 is SNEGSKA (reference sequence). This CDR3 is built from 15 residues. This CDR3 is CSAVTDRASGNEQFF.

The chain is built from TRBV6-4 and TRBJ2-1; TCRdb selects TRBD2, and the lack of DNA leaves this call unchecked. CDR3 length: 15 residues. Germline V CDR1 and CDR2: MRHNA, SNTAGT. The CDR3 loop is CASSSTSGGNNEQFF.

This chain connects TRBV3-1 to TRBJ2-7; the D gene TCRdb calls, TRBD1, cannot be checked with no DNA. The CDR3 spans 16 residues. The germline V gene has CDR1 LGHDT and CDR2 YNNKEL (reference sequence). The CDR3 region is CASSQGEGGFSYEQYF.

The V call is TRBV6-2 or TRBV6-3, the J call TRBJ2-7. The CDR3 contains 15 residues. CDR1 is MNHEY and CDR2 is SVGEGT in the germline V gene. Here the CDR3 reads CASSGWQVNSYEQYF.

The V call is TRBV4-3, the J call TRBJ1-2; TCRdb's D call, TRBD1, is unchecked because there is no DNA. Germline CDR1 is LGHNA and CDR2 is YSLEER. This CDR3 has 15 amino acids. CDR3 protein: CASSQVGTGDYGYTF.

This chain connects TRBV25-1 to TRBJ2-7; TCRdb names TRBD1, which stays unverified in the absence of DNA. The length of the CDR3 is 13 residues. Looked up from germline, CDR1 is MGHDK and CDR2 is SYGVNS. CDR3 sequence: CASSVRGPYEQYF.

V is TRBV5-5 and J is TRBJ2-7; there is no DNA to check the TCRdb D call of TRBD1. The CDR3 loop spans 14 amino acids. Germline CDR1 reads SGHKS; CDR2 reads YYEKEE (reference sequence). The chain's CDR3 is CASSLVQGSYEQYF. The full variable domain, completed using reference TRBV5-5 and TRBJ2-7, is DAGVTQSPTHLIKTRGQQVTLRCSPISGHKSVSWYQQVLGQGPQFIFQYYEKEERGRGNFPDRFSARQFPNYSSELNVNALLLGDSALYLCASSLVQGSYEQYFGPGTRLTVT.

The chain recombines TRBV11-2 with TRBJ2-1. Germline-derived CDR1 and CDR2 are SGHAT and FQNNGV. CDR3 size: 12 residues. Here the CDR3 reads CASSLLTVEQFF.

The V gene is TRBV12-3 or TRBV12-4, the J gene TRBJ2-1; the D call from TCRdb, TRBD2, cannot be confirmed without DNA. The CDR3 sequence is 16 residues long. The CDR3 loop reads CASSTTSGGAYNEQFF.

CDR3 sequence: CASSLEAAGSYNEQFF. The chain has TRBV7-2 and TRBJ2-1. The CDR3 loop spans 16 amino acids. Per the germline V gene, CDR1 is SGHTA and CDR2 is FQGNSA.

The genes are TRBV7-2 and TRBJ2-5; with no DNA, the TCRdb D assignment of TRBD2 cannot be verified. Germline CDR1 and CDR2: SGHTA and FQGNSA. This CDR3 is 15 amino acids long. The CDR3 spells CASSSSVAGVETQYF.

The chain combines TRBV6-5 with TRBJ2-1. Germline V gene data show CDR1 as MNHEY and CDR2 as SVGAGI. This CDR3 has 14 residues. The CDR3 loop is CASSYSDKYNEQFF.

The rearrangement links TRBV29-1 to TRBJ2-3; TCRdb selects TRBD1, and the lack of DNA leaves this call unchecked. The germline V gene encodes CDR1 SQVTM and CDR2 ANQGSEA. This CDR3 has 13 residues. This CDR3 reads CSGTTGVADTQYF.

The J gene is TRBJ2-6, the V gene TRBV6-2 or TRBV6-3; with no DNA, the TCRdb D assignment of TRBD1 cannot be verified. CDR3 length: 18 residues. The germline V gene encodes CDR1 MNHEY and CDR2 SVGEGT. The CDR3: CASSPPGTFFSGANVLTF.

This sequence joins TRBV7-8 and TRBJ2-3. CDR3 length: 12 amino acids. Germline V gives CDR1 SGHVS, CDR2 FQNEAQ. The CDR3: CASSLVSDTQYF.

The CDR3 reads CASRQGTRSRTEAFF. This chain joins TRBV21-1 and TRBJ1-1; the TCRdb call, TRBD1, lacks DNA for checking. TRBV21-1 is designated a pseudogene. CDR3 length equals 15 residues.

This chain connects TRBV6-5 to TRBJ2-1; TCRdb's D call, TRBD2, is unchecked because there is no DNA. Germline V CDR1 and CDR2: MNHEY, SVGAGI. The CDR3 extends over 16 amino acids. The CDR3 reads CASSYEGTSGRNEQFF.

The chain employs TRBV4-3 and TRBJ2-3; TCRdb gives TRBD1 as the D gene, but with no DNA this cannot be confirmed. From germline, CDR1 is LGHNA and CDR2 YSLEER. The CDR3 sequence is 15 residues long. Here the CDR3 reads CASSQDRADTDTQYF.

The chain combines TRBV9 with TRBJ1-1; TCRdb's D call of TRBD1 is untestable without DNA. The CDR3 length is 15 residues. Germline assignment: CDR1 SGDLS and CDR2 YYNGEE. The CDR3 reads CASSVGDSPTVEAFF.